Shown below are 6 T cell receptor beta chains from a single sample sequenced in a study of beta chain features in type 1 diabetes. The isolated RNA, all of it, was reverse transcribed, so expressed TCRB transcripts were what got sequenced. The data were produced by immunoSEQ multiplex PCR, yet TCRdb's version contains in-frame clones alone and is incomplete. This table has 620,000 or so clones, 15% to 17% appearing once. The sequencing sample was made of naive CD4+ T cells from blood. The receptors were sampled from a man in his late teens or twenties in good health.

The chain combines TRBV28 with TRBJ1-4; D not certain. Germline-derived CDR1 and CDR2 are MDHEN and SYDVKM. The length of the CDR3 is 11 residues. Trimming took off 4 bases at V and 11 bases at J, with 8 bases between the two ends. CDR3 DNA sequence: TGTGCCAGCAGTTCCCCCCCTAAACTGTTTTTT. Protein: CASSSPPKLFF.

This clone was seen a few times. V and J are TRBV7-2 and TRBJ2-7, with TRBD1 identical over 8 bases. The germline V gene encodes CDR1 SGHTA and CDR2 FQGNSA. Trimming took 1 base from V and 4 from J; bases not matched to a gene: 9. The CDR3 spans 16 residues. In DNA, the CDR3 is TGTGCCAGCAGCTTAGGGGTTCGACAGGGGTGGTACGAGCAGTACTTC. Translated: CASSLGVRQGWYEQYF.

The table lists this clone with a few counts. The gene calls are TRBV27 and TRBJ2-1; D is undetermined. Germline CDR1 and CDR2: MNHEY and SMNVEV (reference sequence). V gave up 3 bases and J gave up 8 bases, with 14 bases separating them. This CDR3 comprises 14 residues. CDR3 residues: CASSFDRTGDEQFF. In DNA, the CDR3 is TGTGCCAGCAGTTTTGATCGAACGGGCGATGAGCAGTTCTTC.

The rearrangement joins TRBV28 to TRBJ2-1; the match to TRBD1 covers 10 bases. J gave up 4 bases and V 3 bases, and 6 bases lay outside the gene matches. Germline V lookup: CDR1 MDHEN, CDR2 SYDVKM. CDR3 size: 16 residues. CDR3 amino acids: CASSFPGQGFYNEQFF. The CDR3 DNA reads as TGTGCCAGCAGTTTCCCGGGACAGGGGTTTTACAATGAGCAGTTCTTC.

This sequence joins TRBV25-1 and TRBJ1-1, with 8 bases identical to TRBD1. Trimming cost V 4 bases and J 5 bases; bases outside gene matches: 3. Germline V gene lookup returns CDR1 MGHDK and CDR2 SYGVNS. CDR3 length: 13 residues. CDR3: CASSGQGWTEAFF. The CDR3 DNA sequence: TGTGCCAGCAGTGGACAGGGGTGGACTGAAGCTTTCTTT.

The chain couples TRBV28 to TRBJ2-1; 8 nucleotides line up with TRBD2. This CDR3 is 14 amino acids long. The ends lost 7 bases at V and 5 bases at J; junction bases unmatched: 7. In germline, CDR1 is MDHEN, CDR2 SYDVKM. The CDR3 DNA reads TGTGCCAGCATCCCGGGCGGGGGGAACAATGAGCAGTTCTTC. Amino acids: CASIPGGGNNEQFF. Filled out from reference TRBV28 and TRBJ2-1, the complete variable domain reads DVKVTQSSRYLVKRTGEKVFLECVQDMDHENMFWYRQDPGLGLRLIYFSYDVKMKEKGDIPEGYSVSREKKERFSLILESASTNQTSMYLCASIPGGGNNEQFFGPGTRLTVL.